Listed here are 10 T cell receptor beta chains from one sample, sequenced in a study of blood T cell repertoires in COVID-19. Profiling relied on immunoSEQ multiplex PCR, and the TCRdb table lists in-frame clones only, not all of them. This table has 350,000 or so clones, around 90% appearing once. The sequenced material came from peripheral blood. All receptors derive from a man aged 18 to 30 with active or convalescent COVID-19.

The chain couples TRBV3-1 (or the pseudogene TRBV3-2) to TRBJ1-6; TRBD1 is a possible D gene (5 bases). The V end lost 9 bases, the J end lost 10 bases, and 16 bases lay between the germline ends. The germline V gene encodes CDR1 LGHDT and CDR2 YNNKEL (reference sequence). The CDR3 runs 13 residues. CDR3 bases: TGTGCCAGTCAGGAGGGCCGGGGGTCACCCCTCCACTTT. This encodes CASQEGRGSPLHF.

This chain connects TRBV5-1 to TRBJ1-4, with D possibly matching TRBD1 (5 bases). The germline V gene encodes CDR1 SGHRS and CDR2 YFSETQ. The CDR3 is made up of 15 amino acids. Between the trimmed V and J ends, which lost 0 bases and 8 bases, there was a span of 14 bases. The DNA for the CDR3 is TGCGCCAGCAGCTTGGAAGCCAGGGTCGTAGAAAAACTGTTTTTT. Protein sequence: CASSLEARVVEKLFF.

In its sample, this clone was seen many times. V is TRBV6-5 and J is TRBJ1-2; D is uncertain. Trimming cost V 6 bases and J 0 bases, with 14 bases left between them. Germline lookup yields CDR1 MNHEY and CDR2 SVGAGI. This CDR3 spans 15 amino acids. The CDR3 sequence is CASSYGPQTNYGYTF. The CDR3 bases are TGTGCCAGCAGCTACGGCCCTCAAACTAACTATGGCTACACCTTC.

The chain has TRBV19 and TRBJ2-1, with 10 bases aligning to TRBD1. V dropped 5 bases and J dropped 5; count of bases not matched to a gene: 6. CDR1 is LNHDA, CDR2 SQIVND, per germline (reference sequence). The CDR3 is made up of 15 amino acids. The DNA for the CDR3 is TGTGCCAGTAGTCCGAGGACAGGGGGGCACAATGAGCAGTTCTTC. Translation: CASSPRTGGHNEQFF.

The chain links TRBV5-1 to TRBJ2-1, with D perhaps TRBD1 (6 bases). Germline CDR1 SGHRS, CDR2 YFSETQ. This CDR3 region has 14 residues. V gave up 6 bases and J gave up 2 bases, with 12 bases separating them. The chain's CDR3 is CASTTGFTYNEQFF. The CDR3 nucleotides are TGCGCCAGCACCACAGGGTTCACCTACAATGAGCAGTTCTTC.

The chain uses TRBV5-6 and TRBJ1-1; 8 positions match TRBD1. Germline V lookup: CDR1 SGHDT, CDR2 YYEEEE. J gave up 4 bases and V 2 bases, and 10 bases lay outside the gene matches. The CDR3 runs to 16 residues. DNA of the CDR3: TGTGCCAGCAGCTTAACAGGGGGTTTGTTGGGCACTGAAGCTTTCTTT. This encodes CASSLTGGLLGTEAFF.

The chain joins TRBV28 to TRBJ2-5; tentative D call: TRBD2 (5 bases). This CDR3 is 13 amino acids long. V lost 3 bases and J lost 5, with 10 bases in between. Per germline, CDR1 MDHEN and CDR2 SYDVKM. The CDR3 spells CASSFSGGETQYF. CDR3 coding DNA: TGTGCCAGCAGTTTTTCGGGCGGGGAGACCCAGTACTTC.

V is TRBV15 and J is TRBJ1-3, with 9 bases aligning to TRBD1. V was clipped by 4 bases and J by 5 bases; unmatched bases: 15. Germline-derived CDR1 and CDR2 are LNHNV and YYDKDF (reference sequence). CDR3 length equals 18 residues. The CDR3 is CATSTRHQTGTGRNTIYF. CDR3 nucleotides: TGTGCCACCAGCACTCGGCACCAAACCGGGACAGGGCGAAACACCATATATTTT. Full variable domain (rest looked up from reference TRBV15 and TRBJ1-3): DAMVIQNPRYQVTQFGKPVTLSCSQTLNHNVMYWYQQKSSQAPKLLFHYYDKDFNNEADTPDNFQSRRPNTSFCFLDIRSPGLGDTAMYLCATSTRHQTGTGRNTIYFGEGSWLTVV.

The gene calls are TRBV28 and TRBJ1-5, with unresolved D. With 8 bases removed from V and 5 bases from J, the gap between germline ends came to 16 bases. The V gene's germline CDR1 is MDHEN and CDR2 SYDVKM. CDR3 length equals 14 residues. For the CDR3, the DNA is TGTGCCAGCGCCCCCCGAGACAACTATCAGCCCCAGCATTTT. It codes for CASAPRDNYQPQHF.

The chain combines TRBV6-6 with TRBJ2-3; TRBD2 matches at 7 bases. The CDR3 extends over 17 amino acids. The J segment lost 4 bases and the V segment lost 5 bases, leaving 15 bases of the junction unmatched. Germline values: CDR1 MNHNY, CDR2 SVGAGI (reference sequence). CDR3 in DNA: TGTGCCAGCAGTCCGAATGGCGGGAGAGGTGGTGCAGATACGCAGTATTTT. Residues: CASSPNGGRGGADTQYF.